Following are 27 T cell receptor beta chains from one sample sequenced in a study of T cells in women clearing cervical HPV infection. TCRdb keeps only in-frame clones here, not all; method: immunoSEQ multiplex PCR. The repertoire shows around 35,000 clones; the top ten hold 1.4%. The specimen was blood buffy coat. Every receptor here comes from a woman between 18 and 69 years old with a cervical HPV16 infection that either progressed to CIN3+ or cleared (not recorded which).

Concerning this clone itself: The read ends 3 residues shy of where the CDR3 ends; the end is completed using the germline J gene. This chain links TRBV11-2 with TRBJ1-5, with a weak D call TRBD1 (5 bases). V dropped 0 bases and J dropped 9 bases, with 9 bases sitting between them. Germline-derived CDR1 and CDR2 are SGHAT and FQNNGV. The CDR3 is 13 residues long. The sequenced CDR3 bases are TGTGCCAGCAGCTTAGAACCCGGGGGGCCC. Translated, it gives CASSLEPGGP. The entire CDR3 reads CASSLEPGGPQHF.

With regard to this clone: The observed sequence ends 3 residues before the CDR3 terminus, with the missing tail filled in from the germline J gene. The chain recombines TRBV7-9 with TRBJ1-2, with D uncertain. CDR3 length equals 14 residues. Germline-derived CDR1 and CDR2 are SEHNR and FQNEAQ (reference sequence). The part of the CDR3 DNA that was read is TGTGCCAGCAGCTCTCTAGCGGGAACCTACGAC. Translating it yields CASSSLAGTYD. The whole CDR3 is CASSSLAGTYDYTF.

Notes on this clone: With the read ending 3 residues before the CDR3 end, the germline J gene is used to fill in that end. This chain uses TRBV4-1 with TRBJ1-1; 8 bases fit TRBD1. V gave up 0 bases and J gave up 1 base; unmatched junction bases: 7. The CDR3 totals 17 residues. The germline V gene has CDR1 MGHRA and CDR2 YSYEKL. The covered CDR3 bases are TGCGCCAGCAGCCAAGATCGGGGCAGGGGGCCGAACACTGAA. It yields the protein CASSQDRGRGPNTE. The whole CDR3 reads CASSQDRGRGPNTEAFF.

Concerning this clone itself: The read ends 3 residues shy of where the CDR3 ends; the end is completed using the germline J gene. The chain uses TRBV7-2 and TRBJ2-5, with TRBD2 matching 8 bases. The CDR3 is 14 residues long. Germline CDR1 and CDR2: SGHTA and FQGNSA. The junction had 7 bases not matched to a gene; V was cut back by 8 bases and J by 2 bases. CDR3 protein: CASGIGGAQETQYF. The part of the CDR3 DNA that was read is TGTGCCAGCGGGATCGGGGGGGCGCAAGAGACC.

CDR3 DNA (partial): TGTGCCAGCAGCTTAGGTTCGGGACAGGGAGGGGACATT. Its translation: CASSLGSGQGGDI. The whole CDR3 protein reads CASSLGSGQGGDIQYF. The V call is TRBV7-6, the J call TRBJ2-4, with 9 bases identical to TRBD1. The read terminates 3 residues ahead of where the CDR3 ends, so the germline J gene completes it. V lost 1 base to trimming and J lost 8 bases; unmatched junction nucleotides: 9. The CDR3 covers 16 residues. The germline gives CDR1 SGHVS, CDR2 FNYEAQ.

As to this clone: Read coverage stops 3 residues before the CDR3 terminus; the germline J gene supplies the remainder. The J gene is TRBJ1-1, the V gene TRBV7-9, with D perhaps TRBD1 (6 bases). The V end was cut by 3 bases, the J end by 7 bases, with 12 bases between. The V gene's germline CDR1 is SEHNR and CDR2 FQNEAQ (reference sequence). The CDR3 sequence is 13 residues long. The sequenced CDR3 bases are TGTGCCAGCAGCTTTTACAGGGAGGATGAA. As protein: CASSFYREDE. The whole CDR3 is CASSFYREDEAFF.

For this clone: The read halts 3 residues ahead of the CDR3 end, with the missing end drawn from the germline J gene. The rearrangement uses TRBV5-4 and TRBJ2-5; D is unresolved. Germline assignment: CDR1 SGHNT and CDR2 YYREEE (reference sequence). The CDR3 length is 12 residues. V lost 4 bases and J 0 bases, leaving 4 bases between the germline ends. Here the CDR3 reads CASSQYQETQYF. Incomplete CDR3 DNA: TGTGCCAGCAGCCAGTACCAAGAGACC. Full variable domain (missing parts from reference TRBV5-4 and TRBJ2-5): ETGVTQSPTHLIKTRGQQVTLRCSSQSGHNTVSWYQQALGQGPQFIFQYYREEENGRGNFPPRFSGLQFPNYSSELNVNALELDDSALYLCASSQYQETQYFGPGTRLLVL.

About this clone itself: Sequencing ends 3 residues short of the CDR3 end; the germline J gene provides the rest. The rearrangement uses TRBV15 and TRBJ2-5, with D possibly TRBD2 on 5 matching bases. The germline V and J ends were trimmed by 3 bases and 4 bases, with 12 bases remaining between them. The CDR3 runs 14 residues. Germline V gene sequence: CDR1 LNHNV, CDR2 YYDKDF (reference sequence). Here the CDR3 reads CATSSRGGRETQYF. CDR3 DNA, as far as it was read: TGTGCCACCAGCAGTAGAGGCGGGCGAGAGACC.

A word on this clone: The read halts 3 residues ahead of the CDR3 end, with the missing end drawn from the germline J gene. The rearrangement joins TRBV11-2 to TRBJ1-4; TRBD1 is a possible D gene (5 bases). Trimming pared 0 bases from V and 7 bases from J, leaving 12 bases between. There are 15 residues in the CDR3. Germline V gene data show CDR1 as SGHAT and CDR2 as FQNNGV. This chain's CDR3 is CASSLDRALGEKLFF. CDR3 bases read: TGTGCCAGCAGCTTAGACAGGGCCCTCGGTGAAAAA.

The sequenced part of the CDR3 DNA is TGTGCCAGCACGGGCGGGGGAGCGGCG. As protein: CASTGGGAA. The complete CDR3 sequence is CASTGGGAAQYF. The chain is built from TRBV7-9 and TRBJ2-3, with 7 bases identical to TRBD2. The read stops 3 residues short of the end of the CDR3; the missing end is completed from the germline J gene. The CDR3 extends over 12 amino acids. CDR1 and CDR2 from the germline V gene are SEHNR and FQNEAQ (reference sequence).

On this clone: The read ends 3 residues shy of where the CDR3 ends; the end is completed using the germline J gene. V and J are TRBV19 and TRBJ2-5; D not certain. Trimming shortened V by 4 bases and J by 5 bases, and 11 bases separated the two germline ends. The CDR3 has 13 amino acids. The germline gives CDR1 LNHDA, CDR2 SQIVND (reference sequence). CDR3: CASSTVAAETQYF. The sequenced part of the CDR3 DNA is TGTGCCAGTAGTACTGTTGCGGCGGAGACC.

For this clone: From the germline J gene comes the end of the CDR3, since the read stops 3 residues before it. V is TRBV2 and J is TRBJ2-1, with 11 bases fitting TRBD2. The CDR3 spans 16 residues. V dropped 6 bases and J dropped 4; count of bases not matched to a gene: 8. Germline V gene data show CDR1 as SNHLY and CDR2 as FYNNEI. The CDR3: CASRTGLAEFYNEQFF. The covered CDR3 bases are TGTGCCAGCAGGACGGGACTAGCGGAATTTTACAATGAG.

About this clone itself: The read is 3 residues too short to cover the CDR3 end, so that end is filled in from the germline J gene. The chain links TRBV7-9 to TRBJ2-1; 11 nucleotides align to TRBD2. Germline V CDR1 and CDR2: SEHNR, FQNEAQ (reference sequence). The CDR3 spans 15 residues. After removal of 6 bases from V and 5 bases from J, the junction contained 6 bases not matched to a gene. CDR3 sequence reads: CASSQGLAVHNEQFF. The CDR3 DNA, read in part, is TGTGCCAGCAGTCAGGGACTAGCGGTCCACAATGAG.

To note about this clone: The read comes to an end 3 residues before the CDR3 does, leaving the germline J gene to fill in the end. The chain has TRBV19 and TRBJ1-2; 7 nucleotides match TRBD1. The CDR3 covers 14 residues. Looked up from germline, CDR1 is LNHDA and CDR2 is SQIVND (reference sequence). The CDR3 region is CASSIDDRVDGYTF. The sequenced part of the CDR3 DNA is TGTGCCAGTAGTATAGACGACAGGGTGGACGGC.

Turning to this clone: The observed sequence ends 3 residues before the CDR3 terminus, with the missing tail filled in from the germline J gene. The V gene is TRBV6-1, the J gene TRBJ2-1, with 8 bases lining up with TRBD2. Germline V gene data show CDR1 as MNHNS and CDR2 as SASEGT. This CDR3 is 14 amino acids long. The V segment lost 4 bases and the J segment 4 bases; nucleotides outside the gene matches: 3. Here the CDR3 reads CASSVAGTYNEQFF. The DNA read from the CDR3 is TGTGCCAGCAGTGTAGCGGGGACTTACAATGAG.

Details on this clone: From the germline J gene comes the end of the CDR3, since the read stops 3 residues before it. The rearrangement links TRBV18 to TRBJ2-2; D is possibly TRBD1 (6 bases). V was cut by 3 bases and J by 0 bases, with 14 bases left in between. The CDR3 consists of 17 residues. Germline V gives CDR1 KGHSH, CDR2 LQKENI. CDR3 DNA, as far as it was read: TGTGCCAGCTCACCGACTGGGACATCTGCGAACACCGGGGAG. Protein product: CASSPTGTSANTGE. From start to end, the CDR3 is CASSPTGTSANTGELFF.

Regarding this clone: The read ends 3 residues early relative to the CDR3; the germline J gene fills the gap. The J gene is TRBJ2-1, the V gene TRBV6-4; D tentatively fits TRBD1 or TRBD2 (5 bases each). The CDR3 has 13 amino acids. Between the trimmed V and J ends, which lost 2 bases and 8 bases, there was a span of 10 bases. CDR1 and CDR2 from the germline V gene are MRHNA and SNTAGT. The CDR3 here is CASSDERGDEQFF. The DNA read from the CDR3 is TGTGCCAGCAGTGACGAGAGGGGAGATGAG.

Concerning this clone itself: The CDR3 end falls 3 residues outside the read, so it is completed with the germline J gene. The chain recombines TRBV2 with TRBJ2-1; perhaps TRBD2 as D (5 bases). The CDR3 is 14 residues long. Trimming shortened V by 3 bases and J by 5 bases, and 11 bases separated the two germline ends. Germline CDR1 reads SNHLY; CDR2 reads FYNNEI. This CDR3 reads CASSELTINNEQFF. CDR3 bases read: TGTGCCAGCAGTGAGTTGACTATAAACAATGAG. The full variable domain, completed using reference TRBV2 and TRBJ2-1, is EPEVTQTPSHQVTQMGQEVILRCVPISNHLYFYWYRQILGQKVEFLVSFYNNEISEKSEIFDDQFSVERPDGSNFTLKIRSTKLEDSAMYFCASSELTINNEQFFGPGTRLTVL.

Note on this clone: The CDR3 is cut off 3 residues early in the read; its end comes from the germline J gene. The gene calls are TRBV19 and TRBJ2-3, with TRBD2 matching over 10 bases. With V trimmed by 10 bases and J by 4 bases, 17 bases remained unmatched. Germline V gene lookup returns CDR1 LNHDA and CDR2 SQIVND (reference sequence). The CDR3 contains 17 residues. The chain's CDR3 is CATSTPERGGHSDTQYF. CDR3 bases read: TGTGCCACGAGTACGCCGGAGCGGGGGGGCCACTCAGATACG.

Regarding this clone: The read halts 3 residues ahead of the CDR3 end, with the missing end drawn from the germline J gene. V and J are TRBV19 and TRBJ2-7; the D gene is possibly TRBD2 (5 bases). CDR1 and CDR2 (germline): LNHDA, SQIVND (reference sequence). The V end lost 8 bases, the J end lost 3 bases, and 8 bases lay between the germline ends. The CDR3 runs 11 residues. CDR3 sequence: CASSSRYEQYF. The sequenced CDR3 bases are TGTGCCAGTTCTAGCCGCTACGAG.

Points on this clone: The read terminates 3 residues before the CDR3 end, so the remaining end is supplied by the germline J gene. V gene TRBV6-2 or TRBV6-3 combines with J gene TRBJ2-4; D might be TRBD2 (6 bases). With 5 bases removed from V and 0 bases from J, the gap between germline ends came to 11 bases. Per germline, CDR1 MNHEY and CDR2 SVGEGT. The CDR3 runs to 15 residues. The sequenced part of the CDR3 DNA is TGTGCCAGCAGTCGCGGGGTCCAAGCCAAAAACATT. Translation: CASSRGVQAKNI. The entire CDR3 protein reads CASSRGVQAKNIQYF.

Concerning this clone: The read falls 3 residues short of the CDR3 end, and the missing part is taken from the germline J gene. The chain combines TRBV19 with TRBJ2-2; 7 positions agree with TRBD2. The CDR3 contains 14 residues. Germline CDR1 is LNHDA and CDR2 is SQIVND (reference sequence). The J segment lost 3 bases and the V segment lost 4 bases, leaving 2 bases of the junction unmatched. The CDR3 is CASSTSGYTGELFF. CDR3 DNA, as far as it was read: TGTGCCAGTAGTACTAGCGGATACACCGGGGAG.

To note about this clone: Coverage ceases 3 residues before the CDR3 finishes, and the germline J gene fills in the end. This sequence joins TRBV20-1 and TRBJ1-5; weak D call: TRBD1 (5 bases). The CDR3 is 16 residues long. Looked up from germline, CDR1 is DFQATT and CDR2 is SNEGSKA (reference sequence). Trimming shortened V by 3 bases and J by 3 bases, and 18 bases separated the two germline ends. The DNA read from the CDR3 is TGCAGTGCTAGGGGGCTCACTGACAGTTACAATCAGCCC. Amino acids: CSARGLTDSYNQP. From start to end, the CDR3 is CSARGLTDSYNQPQHF.

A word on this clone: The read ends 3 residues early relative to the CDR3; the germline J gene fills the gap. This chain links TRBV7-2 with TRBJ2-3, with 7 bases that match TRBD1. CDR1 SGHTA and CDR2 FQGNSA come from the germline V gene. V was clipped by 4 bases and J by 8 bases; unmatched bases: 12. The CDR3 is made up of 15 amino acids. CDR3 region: CASSSPGTVFVTQYF. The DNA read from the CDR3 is TGTGCCAGCAGCTCCCCCGGGACAGTCTTTGTTACG.

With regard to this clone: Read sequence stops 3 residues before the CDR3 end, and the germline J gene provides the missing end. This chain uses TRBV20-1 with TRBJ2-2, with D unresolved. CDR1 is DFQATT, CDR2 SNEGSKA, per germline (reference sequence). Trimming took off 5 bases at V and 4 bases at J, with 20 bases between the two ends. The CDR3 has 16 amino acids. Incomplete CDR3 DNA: TGCAGTGCTCCCAAGGCGGTCCAGAACCCCACCGGGGAG. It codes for CSAPKAVQNPTGE. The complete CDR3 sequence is CSAPKAVQNPTGELFF.

The CDR3 bases that were read are TGTGCCTGGAAGGGGACAAATTCACCC. It codes for CAWKGTNSP. The entire CDR3 is CAWKGTNSPLHF. The genes are TRBV30 and TRBJ1-6, with D perhaps TRBD1 (6 bases). The CDR3 goes on 3 residues after the read ends, and that part is filled in from the germline J gene. The V and J ends lost 4 bases and 7 bases respectively, with 8 bases between them. Germline CDR1 GTSNPN, CDR2 SVGIG (reference sequence). The CDR3 contains 12 residues.

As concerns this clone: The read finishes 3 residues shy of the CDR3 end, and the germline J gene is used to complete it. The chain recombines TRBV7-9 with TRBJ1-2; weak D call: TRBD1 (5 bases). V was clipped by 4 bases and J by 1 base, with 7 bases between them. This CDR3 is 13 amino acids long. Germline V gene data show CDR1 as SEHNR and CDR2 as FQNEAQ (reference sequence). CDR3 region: CASSSTDNYGYTF. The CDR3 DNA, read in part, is TGTGCCAGCAGCTCGACAGATAACTATGGC.